These T cell receptor beta chains were read from a single sample in a study of Ad26.COV2.S vaccination and SARS-CoV-2 variants. Repertoires were generated with immunoSEQ multiplex PCR, while TCRdb's copy carries only in-frame clones and drops some. The sample lists just over 350,000 clones, roughly 94% occurring once. The starting material was peripheral blood, obtained after recovery from COVID-19. All receptors derive from a human donor who had recovered from COVID-19. Each CDR3 is given with its conserved first and last residue.

v_gene: TRBV7-2
j_gene: TRBJ1-2
CDR3aa: CASSLGPYRGGYTF

v_gene: TRBV18
j_gene: TRBJ2-7
CDR3aa: CASSPARDRDHEQYF

v_gene: TRBV24-1
j_gene: TRBJ2-2
CDR3aa: CATSDPGQSNTGELFF

v_gene: TRBV24-1
j_gene: TRBJ1-6
CDR3aa: CATSDLPHNSPLHF

v_gene: TRBV6-6
j_gene: TRBJ1-2
CDR3aa: CASSSRSSVGAEGYTF

v_gene: TRBV18
j_gene: TRBJ1-2
CDR3aa: CASSPLGEIYGYTF

v_gene: TRBV2
j_gene: TRBJ2-4
CDR3aa: CASSILKSKNIQYF

v_gene: TRBV5-6
j_gene: TRBJ2-3
CDR3aa: CASSLGGYGDTQYF

v_gene: TRBV9
j_gene: TRBJ1-2
CDR3aa: CASSVAPLIPGGAYYGYTF

v_gene: TRBV5-1
j_gene: TRBJ1-2
CDR3aa: CASSSGTGIYGYTF

v_gene: TRBV9
j_gene: TRBJ1-4
CDR3aa: CASSFPGQGQDEKLFF

v_gene: TRBV5-5
j_gene: TRBJ1-2
CDR3aa: CASSLNTGRYGYTF

v_gene: TRBV27
j_gene: TRBJ1-5
CDR3aa: CASSLTGGLGVQPQHF

v_gene: TRBV29-1
j_gene: TRBJ2-5
CDR3aa: CSVSFGQETQYF

v_gene: TRBV5-4
j_gene: TRBJ1-4
CDR3aa: CASSRGLATNEKLFF

v_gene: TRBV21-1
j_gene: TRBJ1-5
CDR3aa: CAGEECQPQHF

v_gene: TRBV6-4
j_gene: TRBJ2-1
CDR3aa: CASSDRPSGGHDEQFF

v_gene: TRBV4-2
j_gene: TRBJ2-1
CDR3aa: CASSQAHGGTFYNEQFF